The present entry profiles one TCR beta chain with its context. Its target is not known. Germline V gene sequence: CDR1 MNHNS, CDR2 SASEGT. The trim removed 6 bases at V and 1 base at J, leaving 8 bases unmatched. This CDR3 is 15 amino acids long. The data derive from a study of OX40 agonist ivuxolimab in advanced cancers. The wider study: Hepatocellular carcinoma, melanoma, renal cell or head and neck cancer occurred in dose-escalation patients.

Peripheral blood came from all dose cohorts at three timepoints. Broader study findings: CD8+ T cells averaged more expanded clones than CD4+. A proportion of nonresponders additionally exhibited low normalized T-cell clonal expansion.

Clones were sequenced by immunoSEQ multiplex PCR, and TCRdb holds only the in-frame ones, with some missing. The data contain 70,000 or so clones, 75% to 85% of them singletons. The chain has TRBV6-1 and TRBJ2-7, with 8 nucleotides matching TRBD1. The clonotype originates from an adult with an advanced solid tumor such as melanoma, head and neck, liver or kidney cancer. The sample here was CD4+ or CD8+ T cells sorted from blood, taken in a trial of the OX40 agonist ivuxolimab. The CDR3 DNA is TGTGCCAGCAGCGTGGACAGGGCAATGTCCTACGAGCAGTACTTC. It translates to CASSVDRAMSYEQYF.